Included here is one TCR beta chain sequence, with context. Its target is not known. This specimen comes from a study of cytomegalovirus exposure and HLA in healthy donors. Study results and limitations: A later analysis showed that HLA-associated TCR beta chains had undergone more clonal expansion than equally common others. Common viral pathogens (according to a later analysis) appeared linked to several of the most significant clusters. In an earlier analysis, productive rearrangement rates for most beta V segments clustered near 90% or 30%. Sequencing likely caused a cluster of highly shared sequence variants.

The CDR3 length is 13 residues. In germline, CDR1 is ENHRY, CDR2 SYGVKD. V lost 6 bases and J lost 2; bases outside the gene matches: 4. The PCR was carried out with 60 Vbeta primers and 13 Jbeta primers. Here immunoSEQ multiplex PCR was the method, and the copy in TCRdb shows in-frame clones only, minus some. The table includes about 130,000 clones, 80% detected once. Sequences were obtained from PBMCs. The TCR sequence derives from a man younger than 40 in good health and CMV-seropositive. The chain couples TRBV10-3 to TRBJ2-7; 7 nucleotides agree with TRBD1. CDR3 loop: CAIRSDRAYEQYF. The CDR3 DNA is TGTGCCATCAGATCCGACAGGGCCTACGAGCAGTACTTC.